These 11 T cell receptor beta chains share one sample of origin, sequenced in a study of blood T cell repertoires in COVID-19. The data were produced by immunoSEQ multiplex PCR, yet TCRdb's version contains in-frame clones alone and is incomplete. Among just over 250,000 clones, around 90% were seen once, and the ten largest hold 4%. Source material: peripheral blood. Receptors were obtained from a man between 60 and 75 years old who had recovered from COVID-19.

CDR3 protein: CSVYREGTEAFF. CDR3 nucleotide sequence: TGCAGCGTTTACAGGGAAGGCACTGAAGCTTTCTTT. The chain couples TRBV29-1 to TRBJ1-1; TRBD1 is a possible D gene (6 bases). The CDR3 consists of 12 residues. Germline lookup yields CDR1 SQVTM and CDR2 ANQGSEA. The V gene lost 5 bases and the J gene lost 4 bases, with 11 bases spanning the gap.

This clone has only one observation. CDR3 in amino acids: CASSLSVDTIYF. The DNA for the CDR3 is TGTGCCAGCAGTTTAAGCGTGGACACCATATATTTT. V gene TRBV12-3 or TRBV12-4 combines with J gene TRBJ1-3, with D uncertain. The V end lost 2 bases, the J end lost 8 bases, and 7 bases lay between the germline ends. The CDR3 consists of 12 residues.

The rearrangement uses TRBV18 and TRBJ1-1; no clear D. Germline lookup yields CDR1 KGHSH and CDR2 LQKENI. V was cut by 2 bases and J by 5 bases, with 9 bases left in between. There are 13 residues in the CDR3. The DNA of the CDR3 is TGTGCCAGCTCACCATCGAGAGGGACTGAAGCTTTCTTT. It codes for CASSPSRGTEAFF.

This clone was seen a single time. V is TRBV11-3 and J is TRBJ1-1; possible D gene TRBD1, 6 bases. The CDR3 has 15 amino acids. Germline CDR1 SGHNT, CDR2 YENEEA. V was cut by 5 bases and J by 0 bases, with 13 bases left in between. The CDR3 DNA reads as TGTGCCAGCAGCCCCGGGGGGCTAATGAACACTGAAGCTTTCTTT. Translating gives CASSPGGLMNTEAFF.

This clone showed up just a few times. CDR3: CACFPVEGSPLHF. CDR3 in DNA: TGTGCCTGCTTTCCCGTCGAGGGTTCACCCCTCCACTTT. The chain joins TRBV30 to TRBJ1-6, with no clear D. V lost 6 bases to trimming and J lost 9 bases, with 15 bases between them. Germline CDR1 is GTSNPN and CDR2 is SVGIG (reference sequence). The CDR3 extends over 13 amino acids.

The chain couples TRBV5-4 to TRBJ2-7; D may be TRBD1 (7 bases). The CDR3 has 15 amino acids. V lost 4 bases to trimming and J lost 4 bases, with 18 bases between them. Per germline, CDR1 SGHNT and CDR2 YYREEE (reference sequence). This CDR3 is CASSLATGSGYEQYF. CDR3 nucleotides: TGTGCCAGCAGCCTAGCGACAGGGTCGGGGTACGAGCAGTACTTC.

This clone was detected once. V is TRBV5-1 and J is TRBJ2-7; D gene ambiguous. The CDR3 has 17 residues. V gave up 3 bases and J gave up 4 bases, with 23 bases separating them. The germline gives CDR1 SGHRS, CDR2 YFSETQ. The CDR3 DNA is TGCGCCAGCAGCTCCCTACTTCGGTTGGTGCGGAAATACGAGCAGTACTTC. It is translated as CASSSLLRLVRKYEQYF.

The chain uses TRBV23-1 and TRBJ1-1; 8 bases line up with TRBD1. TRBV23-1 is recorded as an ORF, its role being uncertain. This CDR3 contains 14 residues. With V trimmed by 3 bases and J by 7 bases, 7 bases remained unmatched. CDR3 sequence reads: CASSHPNDRGEAFF. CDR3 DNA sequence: TGCGCCAGCAGTCACCCAAACGACAGGGGTGAAGCTTTCTTT.

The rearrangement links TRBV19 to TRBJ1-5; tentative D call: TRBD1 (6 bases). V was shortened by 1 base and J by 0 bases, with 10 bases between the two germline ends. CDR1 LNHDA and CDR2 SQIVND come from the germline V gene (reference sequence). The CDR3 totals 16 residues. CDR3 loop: CASSIGTGSSNQPQHF. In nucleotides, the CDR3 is TGTGCCAGTAGTATAGGTACAGGGAGTAGCAATCAGCCCCAGCATTTT. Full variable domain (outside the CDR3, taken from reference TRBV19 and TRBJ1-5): DGGITQSPKYLFRKEGQNVTLSCEQNLNHDAMYWYRQDPGQGLRLIYYSQIVNDFQKGDIAEGYSVSREKKESFPLTVTSAQKNPTAFYLCASSIGTGSSNQPQHFGDGTRLSIL.

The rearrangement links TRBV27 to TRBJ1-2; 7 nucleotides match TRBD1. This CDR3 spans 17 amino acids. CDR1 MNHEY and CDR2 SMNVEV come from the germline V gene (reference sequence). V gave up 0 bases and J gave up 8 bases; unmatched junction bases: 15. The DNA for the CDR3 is TGTGCCAGCAGTTTATCCGGACAGGTCCCAATGGTGGAGGGCTACACCTTC. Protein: CASSLSGQVPMVEGYTF.

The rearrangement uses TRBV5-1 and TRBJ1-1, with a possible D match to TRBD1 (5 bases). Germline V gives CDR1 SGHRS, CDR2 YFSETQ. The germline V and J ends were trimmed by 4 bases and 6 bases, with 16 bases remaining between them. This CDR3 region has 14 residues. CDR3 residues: CASSPGHRDAEAFF. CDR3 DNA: TGCGCCAGCAGCCCCGGACACCGAGACGCTGAAGCTTTCTTT.